The 12 T cell receptor beta chains below were found in one sample sequenced in a study of T cells after yellow fever vaccination. TCRdb re-analysed the 5' RACE reads in MiXCR, keeping a single row per CDR3 protein. The data hold almost 600,000 distinct CDR3 sequences, with approximately 15% observed a single time. Sample: PBMCs, taken on the day of the yellow fever booster vaccination. Every receptor here comes from a man between 25 and 39 years old who received the YFV17D yellow fever vaccine.

This chain joins TRBV2 and TRBJ2-6; D uncertain. Trimming cost V 7 bases and J 4 bases, with 8 bases left between them. Germline values: CDR1 SNHLY, CDR2 FYNNEI. This CDR3 contains 13 residues. CDR3 in amino acids: CASTAQGANVLTF. The CDR3 DNA follows: TGTGCCAGCACCGCCCAGGGGGCCAACGTCCTGACTTTC.

This CDR3 reads CSASRQTSGHDNEQFF. For the CDR3, the DNA is TGCAGTGCCTCTCGTCAGACTAGCGGACACGACAATGAGCAGTTCTTC. The chain uses TRBV20-1 and TRBJ2-1, with 9 bases matching TRBD2. The CDR3 spans 16 residues. Germline CDR1 is DFQATT and CDR2 is SNEGSKA (reference sequence). After removal of 6 bases from V and 5 bases from J, the junction contained 14 bases not matched to a gene.

A few counts support this clonotype. The chain couples TRBV7-2 to TRBJ1-3; 10 positions match TRBD1. After removal of 4 bases from V and 3 bases from J, the junction contained 3 bases not matched to a gene. The germline V gene has CDR1 SGHTA and CDR2 FQGNSA. This CDR3 comprises 15 residues. The CDR3 coding sequence is TGTGCCAGCAGCTCGACAGGGGGCGTTGGAAACACCATATATTTT. It codes for CASSSTGGVGNTIYF.

This clonotype has a count of ten or more. The chain joins TRBV20-1 to TRBJ2-1, with TRBD2 matching 8 bases. The V segment lost 5 bases and the J segment 4 bases; nucleotides outside the gene matches: 10. In germline, CDR1 is DFQATT, CDR2 SNEGSKA (reference sequence). The CDR3 covers 15 residues. DNA of the CDR3: TGCAGTGCTTATCCTCTAGCGGGCGTATACAATGAGCAGTTCTTC. Translation gives CSAYPLAGVYNEQFF.

This clonotype was recorded a few times. J is TRBJ2-3 and V is TRBV9; D not resolved. The germline gives CDR1 SGDLS, CDR2 YYNGEE. V was pared by 3 bases and J by 0 bases, with 11 bases between. The CDR3 spans 15 residues. Written as DNA, the CDR3 is TGTGCCAGCAGCGCCCGTGGGTCTAGCACAGATACGCAGTATTTT. Encoded protein: CASSARGSSTDTQYF.

This clonotype turned up a few times. V gene TRBV27 combines with J gene TRBJ2-5; 12 bases match TRBD2. This CDR3 comprises 16 residues. V lost 2 bases to trimming and J lost 3 bases; unmatched junction nucleotides: 4. Germline loops: CDR1 MNHEY, CDR2 SMNVEV (reference sequence). In DNA, the CDR3 is TGTGCCAGCAGTTTAAGACTAGCGGGGGCTGAAGAGACCCAGTACTTC. Translating gives CASSLRLAGAEETQYF.

The J gene is TRBJ2-7, the V gene TRBV3-1, with TRBD1 matching over 10 bases. Germline V CDR1 and CDR2: LGHDT, YNNKEL (reference sequence). The CDR3 has 15 residues. V dropped 1 base and J dropped 3; count of bases not matched to a gene: 3. The CDR3 here is CASSQGGDRGYEQYF. CDR3 coding DNA: TGTGCCAGCAGCCAAGGTGGGGACAGGGGCTACGAGCAGTACTTC.

This clonotype was recorded at least ten times. The chain combines TRBV30 with TRBJ1-1, with no clear D. The germline V gene has CDR1 GTSNPN and CDR2 SVGIG (reference sequence). The ends were cut back, 2 bases at V and 3 bases at J, with 10 bases in the middle. The CDR3 sequence is 13 residues long. The CDR3 sequence: CAWSPYRDTEAFF. CDR3 nucleotides: TGTGCCTGGAGTCCATATAGGGACACTGAAGCTTTCTTT. Supplemented by reference TRBV30 and TRBJ1-1, the full variable domain reads SQTIHQWPATLVQPVGSPLSLECTVEGTSNPNLYWYRQAAGRGLQLLFYSVGIGQISSEVPQNLSASRPQDRQFILSSKKLLLSDSGFYLCAWSPYRDTEAFFGQGTRLTVV.

The gene calls are TRBV11-2 and TRBJ2-1; 8 bases line up with TRBD1. The CDR3 has 15 residues. The germline CDR1 and CDR2 sequences are SGHAT and FQNNGV. V dropped 2 bases and J dropped 14; count of bases not matched to a gene: 14. This CDR3 reads CASSLIFGDRNPEFF. CDR3 nucleotide sequence: TGTGCCAGCAGCTTAATTTTCGGGGACAGGAATCCCGAGTTCTTC.

Only a few counts were recorded for this clonotype. The rearrangement uses TRBV20-1 and TRBJ2-1, with 10 bases that match TRBD2. The germline gives CDR1 DFQATT, CDR2 SNEGSKA (reference sequence). The CDR3 is 15 amino acids. V lost 6 bases, J lost 4 bases, and 9 bases stayed unmatched. The CDR3 is CSAPGGTSAYNEQFF. CDR3 nucleotide sequence: TGCAGTGCACCCGGAGGGACTAGCGCTTACAATGAGCAGTTCTTC.

This clonotype was seen a few times. This chain joins TRBV11-2 and TRBJ2-7; TRBD2 agrees at 7 bases. Trimming at V came to 5 bases and at J to 3 bases, leaving 16 bases not matched to a gene. Germline CDR1 SGHAT, CDR2 FQNNGV. This CDR3 has 17 amino acids. The CDR3 DNA is TGTGCCAGCAGCCCGCGGTGGGGAGGGGCTAGCGTCTACGAGCAGTACTTC. Its translation: CASSPRWGGASVYEQYF.

The V and J genes are TRBV7-6 and TRBJ2-7; weak D call: TRBD1 (5 bases). Germline V gene data show CDR1 as SGHVS and CDR2 as FNYEAQ. V was trimmed by 8 bases and J by 7 bases, leaving 12 bases between them. The CDR3 loop spans 11 amino acids. CDR3 amino acids: CASGQGREQYF. In DNA, the CDR3 is TGTGCCAGCGGTCAGGGAAGGGAGCAGTACTTC.